These 14 T cell receptor beta chains share one sample of origin, sequenced in a study of blood T cell repertoires in COVID-19. The repertoire was sequenced with immunoSEQ multiplex PCR; TCRdb's copy has only in-frame clones and lacks some. The sample has around 250,000 clones; around 80% are singletons. The specimen was PBMCs or T cells enriched from blood (not recorded which). These receptors came from a middle-aged man who had been exposed to COVID-19.

V gene TRBV10-1 combines with J gene TRBJ2-5; maybe TRBD2 (5 bases). Germline loops: CDR1 WNHNN, CDR2 SYGVQD (reference sequence). The CDR3 contains 17 residues. Trimming stripped 0 bases from V and 5 bases from J, with 19 bases between. The CDR3 spells CASSESSAESPRETQYF. The CDR3 nucleotides read TGCGCCAGCAGTGAGTCCTCAGCGGAATCACCAAGGGAGACCCAGTACTTC.

The chain employs TRBV19 and TRBJ1-1, with D perhaps matching TRBD1 (6 bases). CDR3 size: 15 residues. From germline, CDR1 is LNHDA and CDR2 SQIVND (reference sequence). The germline V and J ends were trimmed by 8 bases and 0 bases, with 16 bases remaining between them. In DNA, the CDR3 is TGTGCCAGTTTTAACCACAGGGACCTGAACACTGAAGCTTTCTTT. This sequence encodes CASFNHRDLNTEAFF.

V is TRBV19 and J is TRBJ1-6; 10 nucleotides match TRBD1. Germline V gene data show CDR1 as LNHDA and CDR2 as SQIVND (reference sequence). V trimming: 6 bases; J trimming: 9 bases; junction bases outside the gene matches: 8. The CDR3 runs 15 residues. The CDR3 loop reads CASSPDRGGTSPLHF. For the CDR3, the DNA is TGTGCCAGTAGCCCGGACAGGGGGGGGACTTCACCCCTCCACTTT.

The chain uses TRBV4-1 and TRBJ2-7; 12 positions agree with TRBD2. V lost 0 bases to trimming and J lost 3 bases; unmatched junction nucleotides: 6. CDR1 is MGHRA, CDR2 YSYEKL, per germline. This CDR3 is built from 17 residues. The DNA for the CDR3 is TGCGCCAGCAGCCAAGAGCCCGGACTAGCGGGGATCTACGAGCAGTACTTC. This sequence encodes CASSQEPGLAGIYEQYF.

The chain recombines TRBV2 with TRBJ1-1, with unresolved D. Trimming stripped 7 bases from V and 1 base from J, with 13 bases between. This CDR3 has 14 residues. Germline-derived CDR1 and CDR2 are SNHLY and FYNNEI. The chain's CDR3 is CASKINRENTEAFF. The DNA of the CDR3 is TGTGCCAGCAAAATAAACAGAGAGAACACTGAAGCTTTCTTT.

V usage is TRBV5-5 and J usage is TRBJ1-1; perhaps TRBD1 as D (6 bases). The germline gives CDR1 SGHKS, CDR2 YYEKEE (reference sequence). V was shortened by 5 bases and J by 4 bases, with 24 bases between the two germline ends. The CDR3 has 17 residues. The CDR3 region is CASRVDRLLNWATEAFF. In DNA, the CDR3 is TGTGCCAGCAGAGTCGACAGGCTACTCAACTGGGCCACTGAAGCTTTCTTT.

J is TRBJ2-1 and V is TRBV4-2; 8 nucleotides match TRBD2. The CDR3 runs 14 residues. Trimming took 0 bases from V and 9 from J; bases not matched to a gene: 4. Germline-derived CDR1 and CDR2 are LGHNA and YNFKEQ. CDR3 bases: TGTGCCAGCAGCCAAGAAGCGGGAGTGTTTGAGCAGTTCTTC. As protein: CASSQEAGVFEQFF.

The chain uses TRBV5-5 and TRBJ1-2; 8 bases match TRBD1. The V segment lost 0 bases and the J segment 4 bases; nucleotides outside the gene matches: 2. The germline gives CDR1 SGHKS, CDR2 YYEKEE (reference sequence). The CDR3 is 14 amino acids. The CDR3 loop is CASSLATGGYGYTF. CDR3 nucleotide sequence: TGTGCCAGCAGCTTGGCAACAGGGGGCTATGGCTACACCTTC.

Here the CDR3 reads CASSYTTGIYGYTF. CDR3 nucleotides: TGCGCCAGCAGCTACACCACAGGGATCTATGGCTACACCTTC. V and J are TRBV5-1 and TRBJ1-2; weak D call: TRBD1 (6 bases). Per the germline V gene, CDR1 is SGHRS and CDR2 is YFSETQ. V lost 3 bases and J 4 bases, leaving 13 bases between the germline ends. CDR3 length: 14 amino acids.

V is TRBV27 and J is TRBJ2-5; TRBD1 aligns across 9 bases. Trimming cost V 3 bases and J 7 bases; bases outside gene matches: 21. CDR1 is MNHEY and CDR2 is SMNVEV in the germline V gene (reference sequence). This CDR3 has 19 amino acids. CDR3 residues: CASSFNRGHTASLRVTQYF. CDR3 nucleotide sequence: TGTGCCAGCAGTTTCAACAGGGGGCACACCGCAAGCCTCCGGGTGACCCAGTACTTC.

V is TRBV5-4 and J is TRBJ2-5, with no clear D. V was cut by 1 base and J by 9 bases, with 13 bases left in between. This CDR3 comprises 13 residues. Germline V gives CDR1 SGHNT, CDR2 YYREEE (reference sequence). CDR3 region: CASSLPGPQAQYF. CDR3 nucleotides: TGTGCCAGCAGCTTGCCCGGCCCTCAGGCCCAGTACTTC.

The J gene is TRBJ2-1, the V gene TRBV11-3; a weak D match, TRBD1 (6 bases). Per the germline V gene, CDR1 is SGHNT and CDR2 is YENEEA. The length of the CDR3 is 17 residues. The V and J ends lost 5 bases and 13 bases respectively, with 30 bases between them. CDR3 sequence: CASSGGGSRGSAGLQFF. CDR3 nucleotides: TGTGCCAGCAGCGGTGGGGGATCTAGGGGGAGCGCGGGTTTACAGTTCTTC.

The chain employs TRBV2 and TRBJ2-3; 9 positions match TRBD1. There are 16 residues in the CDR3. Germline V lookup: CDR1 SNHLY, CDR2 FYNNEI. J lost 3 bases, V lost 6 bases, and 10 bases had no gene match. CDR3 DNA: TGTGCCAGCAGGGCAAACAGGGGGCGAGGTACAGATACGCAGTATTTT. Its protein is CASRANRGRGTDTQYF.

The chain joins TRBV19 to TRBJ2-7, with 8 positions matching TRBD1. Trimming removed 7 bases from V and 2 bases from J; junction bases left unmatched: 7. This CDR3 is 14 amino acids long. Germline assignment: CDR1 LNHDA and CDR2 SQIVND (reference sequence). CDR3 residues: CASTLGTGTYEQYF. As DNA, the CDR3 is TGTGCCAGTACACTTGGGACAGGAACCTACGAGCAGTACTTC. The full variable domain, with the rest looked up from reference TRBV19 and TRBJ2-7, is DGGITQSPKYLFRKEGQNVTLSCEQNLNHDAMYWYRQDPGQGLRLIYYSQIVNDFQKGDIAEGYSVSREKKESFPLTVTSAQKNPTAFYLCASTLGTGTYEQYFGPGTRLTVT.